Listed here are 28 T cell receptor beta chains from one sample, sequenced in a study of T cells in Graves' hyperthyroidism and ophthalmopathy. Regions amplified from RNA transcripts were the TCR beta CDR3 regions. The primer set for the first-round RT-PCR of the TCR CDR3 was HTBI. TCRdb reanalysed the multiplex PCR reads using MiXCR and keeps one entry per CDR3 protein. The repertoire consists of around 520,000 distinct CDR3 sequences, with about 15% occurring once and the leading ten covering 14%. Sequencing was done on a sample of blood. Receptors originate from a woman between 35 and 50 years old with Graves' hyperthyroidism.

This clonotype was counted a few times. The chain joins TRBV29-1 to TRBJ2-3; TRBD1 might be the D (6 bases). Trimming took off 3 bases at V and 2 bases at J, with 12 bases between the two ends. Per the germline V gene, CDR1 is SQVTM and CDR2 is ANQGSEA. The CDR3 loop spans 14 amino acids. The CDR3 here is CSVEVHRVTDTQYF. CDR3 nucleotide sequence: TGCAGCGTTGAGGTGCACAGGGTCACAGATACGCAGTATTTT.

This clonotype was observed at least ten times. This chain joins TRBV12-3 or TRBV12-4 and TRBJ2-5; 7 nucleotides match TRBD2. The J segment lost 3 bases and the V segment lost 3 bases, leaving 7 bases of the junction unmatched. The CDR3 totals 15 residues. This CDR3 reads CASSFGLEKKETQYF. The CDR3 DNA sequence: TGTGCCAGCAGTTTCGGACTAGAGAAAAAAGAGACCCAGTACTTC.

The table lists this clonotype with many counts. The chain is built from TRBV20-1 and TRBJ2-5; D may correspond to TRBD1 or TRBD2 (6 bases each). Trimming shortened V by 0 bases and J by 5 bases, and 16 bases separated the two germline ends. Germline V gene sequence: CDR1 DFQATT, CDR2 SNEGSKA (reference sequence). CDR3 length: 15 residues. The CDR3 protein is CSAREIGQGTETQYF. The CDR3 nucleotides read TGCAGTGCTAGAGAAATCGGCCAGGGGACTGAGACCCAGTACTTC.

This clonotype was seen many times. V usage is TRBV20-1 and J usage is TRBJ2-1; D may correspond to TRBD1 or TRBD2 (5 bases each). With 3 bases removed from V and 0 bases from J, the gap between germline ends came to 12 bases. Germline loops: CDR1 DFQATT, CDR2 SNEGSKA (reference sequence). The CDR3 sequence is 15 residues long. The DNA of the CDR3 is TGCAGTGCTAGGGGGACCCGGAGCTCCTACAATGAGCAGTTCTTC. Its protein product is CSARGTRSSYNEQFF.

This clonotype appeared many times. V and J are TRBV3-1 and TRBJ2-3; TRBD1 is a possible D gene (6 bases). CDR1 and CDR2 from the germline V gene are LGHDT and YNNKEL (reference sequence). The CDR3 extends over 17 amino acids. The ends were cut back, 1 base at V and 1 base at J, with 15 bases in the middle. In nucleotides, the CDR3 is TGTGCCAGCAGCCAAGGTTACAGGGATTGGGGCACAGATACGCAGTATTTT. This gives the protein CASSQGYRDWGTDTQYF.

In its sample, this clonotype was seen many times. The chain links TRBV28 to TRBJ2-7; TRBD2 aligns across 7 bases. Trimming removed 5 bases from V and 4 bases from J; junction bases left unmatched: 8. The CDR3 is 14 residues long. The germline V gene has CDR1 MDHEN and CDR2 SYDVKM. CDR3 nucleotide sequence: TGTGCCAGCAGTGGGGGGGGGAGTAGGTACGAGCAGTACTTC. It is translated as CASSGGGSRYEQYF.

This clonotype was picked up a small number of times. V gene TRBV9 combines with J gene TRBJ1-5, with a possible D match to TRBD1 (6 bases). Trimming cost V 3 bases and J 0 bases, with 10 bases left between them. CDR3 length: 15 residues. Germline lookup yields CDR1 SGDLS and CDR2 YYNGEE. The CDR3 sequence is CASSEGGNSNQPQHF. CDR3 coding DNA: TGTGCCAGCAGCGAGGGGGGGAATAGCAATCAGCCCCAGCATTTT.

CDR3 loop: CASSVGVREGQETQYF. For the CDR3, the DNA is TGTGCCAGCAGCGTAGGAGTGAGGGAGGGCCAGGAGACCCAGTACTTC. The chain uses TRBV9 and TRBJ2-5; TRBD2 agrees at 7 bases. Germline values: CDR1 SGDLS, CDR2 YYNGEE. The CDR3 totals 16 residues. With 0 bases clipped from V and 5 bases from J, the junction kept 10 bases outside the gene matches.

The genes are TRBV27 and TRBJ1-1; maybe TRBD1 (6 bases). The V gene lost 4 bases and the J gene lost 11 bases, with 14 bases spanning the gap. The germline V gene has CDR1 MNHEY and CDR2 SMNVEV (reference sequence). There are 12 residues in the CDR3. DNA for the CDR3: TGTGCCAGCAGTTCGTGGGGGCAGAGGGCTTTCTTT. It codes for CASSSWGQRAFF.

This clonotype was recorded at least ten times. This chain links TRBV7-2 with TRBJ2-3, with 8 bases matching TRBD2. The V gene's germline CDR1 is SGHTA and CDR2 FQGNSA. V dropped 3 bases and J dropped 5; count of bases not matched to a gene: 13. The CDR3 has 17 residues. The CDR3 is CASSFYRGTRGKDTQYF. CDR3 coding DNA: TGTGCCAGCAGCTTTTACCGCGGGACTAGGGGGAAAGATACGCAGTATTTT.

This clonotype was observed many times. V gene TRBV2 combines with J gene TRBJ1-1, with D unclear. This CDR3 comprises 13 residues. V was pared by 3 bases and J by 4 bases, with 9 bases between. The germline CDR1 and CDR2 sequences are SNHLY and FYNNEI. The CDR3 spells CASSELGITEAFF. Here the CDR3 DNA reads TGTGCCAGCAGTGAGCTGGGGATCACTGAAGCTTTCTTT.

This clonotype was recorded many times. This chain joins TRBV5-1 and TRBJ2-3; no firm D call. V was cut by 4 bases and J by 3 bases, with 9 bases left in between. Germline CDR1 is SGHRS and CDR2 is YFSETQ. The CDR3 sequence is 13 residues long. CDR3 in DNA: TGCGCCAGCAGCGGCAGAGTTACAGATACGCAGTATTTT. Translation: CASSGRVTDTQYF.

The CDR3 nucleotides are TGTGCCAGCAGGAGAAGCGATGAGCAGTTCTTC. It encodes CASRRSDEQFF. The chain carries TRBV6-1 and TRBJ2-1; D not resolved. Germline CDR1 MNHNS, CDR2 SASEGT. V gave up 6 bases and J gave up 8 bases, with 8 bases separating them. The CDR3 loop spans 11 amino acids.

This chain uses TRBV7-2 with TRBJ2-3; 10 bases align to TRBD2. V dropped 5 bases and J dropped 0; count of bases not matched to a gene: 11. Germline CDR1 SGHTA, CDR2 FQGNSA. This CDR3 contains 18 residues. As DNA, the CDR3 is TGTGCCAGCAGCCCAGGGCGGACTAGCGGAGGGAGCACAGATACGCAGTATTTT. Translated, it gives CASSPGRTSGGSTDTQYF.

The chain carries TRBV4-1 and TRBJ1-5; D possibly corresponds to TRBD1 (6 bases). This CDR3 region has 16 residues. The V end was cut by 0 bases, the J end by 4 bases, with 13 bases between. CDR1 MGHRA and CDR2 YSYEKL come from the germline V gene. The CDR3 DNA follows: TGCGCCAGCAGCCAAGAAACCACAGGGTTTAATCAGCCCCAGCATTTT. Amino acid sequence: CASSQETTGFNQPQHF.

The chain recombines TRBV28 with TRBJ1-2; D call uncertain. Trimming took 6 bases from V and 1 from J, leaving 18 bases between them. The CDR3 runs to 16 residues. CDR1 is MDHEN, CDR2 SYDVKM, per germline. CDR3 in DNA: TGTGCCAGCAGCTCCACCCGAGGAGGCCTTAACTATGGCTACACCTTC. Residues: CASSSTRGGLNYGYTF.

The chain carries TRBV29-1 and TRBJ2-3; D is uncertain. This CDR3 is built from 12 residues. The germline V and J ends were trimmed by 7 bases and 2 bases, with 10 bases remaining between them. CDR1 SQVTM and CDR2 ANQGSEA come from the germline V gene. The CDR3 DNA reads TGCAGCGGTTCCATCACCACAGATACGCAGTATTTT. It translates to CSGSITTDTQYF.

This clonotype was detected many times. The chain uses TRBV28 and TRBJ2-1; TRBD2 matches at 15 bases. Germline V CDR1 and CDR2: MDHEN, SYDVKM. The CDR3 spans 17 residues. With V trimmed by 7 bases and J by 9 bases, 13 bases remained unmatched. The CDR3 nucleotides read TGTGCCAGCAACACAACCCCGGGACTAGCGGGAGGTAGTGAGCAGTTCTTC. Translated, it gives CASNTTPGLAGGSEQFF.

DNA of the CDR3: TGTGCCAGCAGCTCGTTGGACAGGGTGTACGAGCAGTACTTC. This encodes CASSSLDRVYEQYF. J is TRBJ2-7 and V is TRBV7-2; 8 bases agree with TRBD1. The V segment lost 4 bases and the J segment 4 bases; nucleotides outside the gene matches: 6. This CDR3 spans 14 amino acids. CDR1 and CDR2 from the germline V gene are SGHTA and FQGNSA. Supplemented by reference TRBV7-2 and TRBJ2-7, the full variable domain reads GAGVSQSPSNKVTEKGKDVELRCDPISGHTALYWYRQSLGQGLEFLIYFQGNSAPDKSGLPSDRFSAERTGGSVSTLTIQRTQQEDSAVYLCASSSLDRVYEQYFGPGTRLTVT.

In its sample, this clonotype was seen many times. This chain connects TRBV20-1 to TRBJ1-3; no firm D call. Per germline, CDR1 DFQATT and CDR2 SNEGSKA (reference sequence). This CDR3 spans 11 amino acids. Between the trimmed V and J ends, which lost 4 bases and 15 bases, there was a span of 16 bases. The CDR3 nucleotides read TGCAGTGCTATCCATTCTTGGAGGGAATATTTT. It translates to CSAIHSWREYF.

This clonotype was detected once. V and J are TRBV20-1 and TRBJ2-1; 10 nucleotides align to TRBD2. With V trimmed by 0 bases and J by 6 bases, 8 bases remained unmatched. Germline V gene data show CDR1 as DFQATT and CDR2 as SNEGSKA (reference sequence). This CDR3 region has 16 residues. CDR3 nucleotides: TGCAGTGCTAGAGATCCAAGCGGGAGGGATAGCAATGAGCAGTTCTTC. As protein: CSARDPSGRDSNEQFF.

V gene TRBV7-2 combines with J gene TRBJ2-1; tentatively, D is TRBD1 or TRBD2 (6 bases each). Germline lookup yields CDR1 SGHTA and CDR2 FQGNSA. The CDR3 consists of 14 residues. The CDR3 protein is CAGGSVGGYNEQFF. CDR3 DNA sequence: TGTGCAGGGGGGAGTGTGGGAGGTTACAATGAGCAGTTCTTC.

There are a few counts of this clonotype. The rearrangement uses TRBV9 and TRBJ2-2, with D possibly matching TRBD1 (7 bases). The CDR3 length is 17 residues. V was pared by 4 bases and J by 6 bases, with 22 bases between. CDR1 and CDR2 (germline): SGDLS, YYNGEE. CDR3 sequence (DNA): TGTGCCAGCAGCCCACCTTGGGGGCAGGGGGGAGCCGGGGAGCTGTTTTTT. Amino acid sequence: CASSPPWGQGGAGELFF. Supplemented by reference TRBV9 and TRBJ2-2, the full variable domain reads DSGVTQTPKHLITATGQRVTLRCSPRSGDLSVYWYQQSLDQGLQFLIQYYNGEERAKGNILERFSAQQFPDLHSELNLSSLELGDSALYFCASSPPWGQGGAGELFFGEGSRLTVL.

This clonotype was counted many times. This chain joins TRBV28 and TRBJ2-7; the match to TRBD2 covers 12 bases. The germline CDR1 and CDR2 sequences are MDHEN and SYDVKM. V lost 5 bases and J lost 1; bases outside the gene matches: 3. CDR3 length: 15 residues. The CDR3 loop reads CASSRLAGASYEQYF. CDR3 nucleotides: TGTGCCAGCAGTCGACTAGCGGGAGCTTCCTACGAGCAGTACTTC.

This clonotype came up a few times. The J gene is TRBJ1-5, the V gene TRBV6-1; D is possibly TRBD1 (5 bases). The CDR3 sequence is 14 residues long. The V end lost 6 bases, the J end lost 1 base, and 10 bases lay between the germline ends. CDR1 and CDR2 from the germline V gene are MNHNS and SASEGT. The CDR3 DNA follows: TGTGCCAGCAGGGGACGGTTCAGCAATCAGCCCCAGCATTTT. Amino acid sequence: CASRGRFSNQPQHF.

Remarks on this clonotype: This may be a read error: a much more frequent sequence differs by one nucleotide. The chain is built from TRBV18 and TRBJ2-1; D is possibly TRBD2 (6 bases). The CDR3 spans 16 residues. Germline lookup yields CDR1 KGHSH and CDR2 LQKENI. Deletions cut 2 bases from V and 3 bases from J, with 14 bases between. The CDR3: CASSPTLMGGYNEQFF. In nucleotides, the CDR3 is TGTGCCAGCTCACCAACATTGATGGGGGGCTACAATGAGCAGTTCTTC.

A note on this clonotype: This may stem from a read error, because a much larger clone lies one nucleotide away. The chain links TRBV12-3 or TRBV12-4 to TRBJ1-2; tentatively, D is TRBD1 (5 bases). This CDR3 has 14 residues. The CDR3 sequence: CASGLAPRADGYTF. In nucleotides, the CDR3 is TGTGCCAGCGGTTTAGCGCCCAGGGCGGATGGCTACACCTTC.

This clonotype was detected ten times or more. This chain uses TRBV6-1 with TRBJ2-3; no clear D. The V gene's germline CDR1 is MNHNS and CDR2 SASEGT. V lost 1 base to trimming and J lost 4 bases, with 9 bases between them. The CDR3 has 14 residues. This CDR3 is CASSEGPNADTQYF. The DNA for the CDR3 is TGTGCCAGCAGTGAAGGGCCGAATGCAGATACGCAGTATTTT.